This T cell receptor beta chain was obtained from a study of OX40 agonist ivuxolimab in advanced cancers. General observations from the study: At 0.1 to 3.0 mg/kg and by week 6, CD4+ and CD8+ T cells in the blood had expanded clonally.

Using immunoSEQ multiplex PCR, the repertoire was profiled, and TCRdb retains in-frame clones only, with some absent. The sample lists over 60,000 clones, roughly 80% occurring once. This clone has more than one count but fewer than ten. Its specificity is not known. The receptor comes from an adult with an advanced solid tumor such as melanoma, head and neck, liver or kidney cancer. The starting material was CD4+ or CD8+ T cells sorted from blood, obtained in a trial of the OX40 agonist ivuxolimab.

Here the CDR3 reads CASRGWNTEAFF. The DNA of the CDR3 is TGTGCCAGCAGGGGGTGGAACACTGAAGCTTTCTTT. The rearrangement joins TRBV7-2 to TRBJ1-1; D is unclear. This CDR3 has 12 residues. Trimming left V 6 bases short and J 1 base short, with 6 bases between. Germline lookup yields CDR1 SGHTA and CDR2 FQGNSA.